Below, 26 T cell receptor beta chains from the same sample are listed, as sequenced in a study of T cell clonotyping in hematopoietic cell transplantation. Sequencing was performed with immunoSEQ multiplex PCR; in TCRdb, only in-frame clones are kept and a portion is missing. The table shows several thousand clones, with approximately 90% occurring only once. The material sequenced was peripheral blood mononuclear cells, taken 100 days after allogeneic stem cell transplant. These receptors came from a female patient in her forties who had an allogeneic stem cell transplant from a related donor, so the T cells may come from the graft donor. Some clones in this sample may be carry-over from other donors' samples.

The genes are TRBV29-1 and TRBJ1-1; a weak D match, TRBD1 (6 bases). Germline-derived CDR1 and CDR2 are SQVTM and ANQGSEA. V was pared by 4 bases and J by 0 bases, with 12 bases between. The CDR3 totals 14 residues. Here the CDR3 DNA reads TGCAGCGTTGCCCCGGGGGCAGTGAACACTGAAGCTTTCTTT. Translation: CSVAPGAVNTEAFF.

The V gene is TRBV10-3, the J gene TRBJ2-1; TRBD2 matches 8 bases. Per the germline V gene, CDR1 is ENHRY and CDR2 is SYGVKD. Trimming took 0 bases from V and 9 from J; bases not matched to a gene: 25. There are 21 residues in the CDR3. The DNA for the CDR3 is TGTGCCATCAGTGAGTCAGGGGCGGGAGGCCGCGGAACACCGCCCGGGAGTGAGCAGTTCTTC. Translation gives CAISESGAGGRGTPPGSEQFF.

The rearrangement links TRBV7-2 to TRBJ2-3; 8 bases fit TRBD2. The CDR3 sequence is 15 residues long. CDR1 SGHTA and CDR2 FQGNSA come from the germline V gene. The J segment lost 5 bases and the V segment lost 3 bases, leaving 7 bases of the junction unmatched. The CDR3 coding sequence is TGTGCCAGCAGCTTTCAAAGCGGGAGTATAGATACGCAGTATTTT. It translates to CASSFQSGSIDTQYF.

This clone was detected only once. The chain recombines TRBV6-6 with TRBJ2-7; D uncertain. CDR3 size: 13 residues. V was clipped by 4 bases and J by 0 bases, with 7 bases between them. Germline CDR1 reads MNHNY; CDR2 reads SVGAGI (reference sequence). Here the CDR3 reads CASSFLSSYEQYF. DNA for the CDR3: TGTGCCAGCAGTTTCCTCTCCTCCTACGAGCAGTACTTC.

The gene calls are TRBV6-6 and TRBJ1-5; 10 bases align to TRBD1. Per the germline V gene, CDR1 is MNHNY and CDR2 is SVGAGI (reference sequence). CDR3 length: 14 residues. The V and J ends lost 7 bases and 6 bases, in that order; junction bases with no gene match: 6. The CDR3: CASIDRGQGQPQHF. In DNA, the CDR3 is TGTGCCAGCATCGACAGGGGGCAGGGTCAGCCCCAGCATTTT.

The J gene is TRBJ2-7, the V gene TRBV5-6; D is ambiguous. The length of the CDR3 is 14 residues. Trimming removed 3 bases from V and 6 bases from J, with 16 bases in between. Germline V gives CDR1 SGHDT, CDR2 YYEEEE. The CDR3 region is CASSSWANSPEQYF. The CDR3 nucleotides are TGTGCCAGCAGCTCCTGGGCCAATTCCCCCGAGCAGTACTTC. Complete variable domain (other parts from reference TRBV5-6 and TRBJ2-7): DAGVTQSPTHLIKTRGQQVTLRCSPKSGHDTVSWYQQALGQGPQFIFQYYEEEERQRGNFPDRFSGHQFPNYSSELNVNALLLGDSALYLCASSSWANSPEQYFGPGTRLTVT.

This clone was counted once. The chain is built from TRBV11-1 and TRBJ2-7; 11 bases map to TRBD2. The V gene end was trimmed by 1 base and the J gene end by 13 bases; junction bases not matched to a gene: 6. The CDR3 contains 13 residues. The germline CDR1 and CDR2 sequences are SGHAT and FQDESV (reference sequence). The CDR3 reads CASSLDAGTSGYF. The CDR3 bases are TGTGCCAGCAGCTTAGATGCAGGGACTAGCGGATACTTC.

This rearrangement joins TRBV5-6 to TRBJ2-7, with D hard to call. Trimming left V 2 bases short and J 2 bases short, with 8 bases between. The CDR3 consists of 13 residues. Germline V gene lookup returns CDR1 SGHDT and CDR2 YYEEEE. CDR3 DNA sequence: TGTGCCAGCAGCTTTGAGAGAGCCTACGAGCAGTACTTC. It codes for CASSFERAYEQYF.

The chain recombines TRBV11-2 with TRBJ2-1, with TRBD2 matching 12 bases. This CDR3 contains 15 residues. After removal of 1 base from V and 12 bases from J, the junction contained 7 bases not matched to a gene. The V gene's germline CDR1 is SGHAT and CDR2 FQNNGV. The CDR3 region is CASSLGRLAGGGQFF. CDR3 DNA: TGTGCCAGCAGCTTAGGGCGGCTAGCGGGAGGGGGGCAGTTCTTC.

The V and J genes are TRBV30 and TRBJ2-7, with 8 bases matching TRBD2. The trim removed 2 bases at V and 3 bases at J, leaving 9 bases unmatched. There are 15 residues in the CDR3. The germline V gene has CDR1 GTSNPN and CDR2 SVGIG (reference sequence). CDR3 DNA: TGTGCCTGGAGTAGGGGTAGCGGGACCTACTACGAGCAGTACTTC. Encoded protein: CAWSRGSGTYYEQYF.

This rearrangement joins TRBV27 to TRBJ2-1; 10 bases are shared with TRBD2. The junction had 5 bases not matched to a gene; V was cut back by 8 bases and J by 7 bases. The CDR3 length is 13 residues. Germline V gene sequence: CDR1 MNHEY, CDR2 SMNVEV (reference sequence). The CDR3 DNA sequence: TGTGCCAGCCGGGCTAGCGGGAGTAATGAGCAGTTCTTC. Translated: CASRASGSNEQFF.

CDR3 nucleotide sequence: TGTGCCAGCAGCCCCGTCCGGGGTATCTCTAGCACAGATACGCAGTATTTT. Its translation is CASSPVRGISSTDTQYF. V and J are TRBV7-3 and TRBJ2-3; the D gene is possibly TRBD2 (5 bases). The CDR3 is made up of 17 amino acids. Trimming cost V 5 bases and J 0 bases, with 18 bases left between them. Germline assignment: CDR1 SGHTA and CDR2 FQGTGA.

This clone was recorded only once. The chain uses TRBV28 and TRBJ1-4; D might be TRBD1 (6 bases). CDR3 length: 13 amino acids. Germline CDR1 is MDHEN and CDR2 is SYDVKM. The V gene lost 6 bases and the J gene lost 8 bases, with 13 bases spanning the gap. CDR3 DNA: TGTGCCAGCAGCCCCGGGGGCGAGGAAAAACTGTTTTTT. It encodes CASSPGGEEKLFF.

The V gene is TRBV30, the J gene TRBJ1-4, with 9 bases that match TRBD1. The CDR3 has 14 amino acids. Losses at the gene ends were 5 bases for V and 8 bases for J; bases not matched to a gene: 9. Germline lookup yields CDR1 GTSNPN and CDR2 SVGIG (reference sequence). CDR3 in DNA: TGTGCCTGGGACCTACAGGGGGCGGGAGAAAAACTGTTTTTT. It is translated as CAWDLQGAGEKLFF.

The chain joins TRBV7-2 to TRBJ2-7; 13 nucleotides line up with TRBD2. Germline loops: CDR1 SGHTA, CDR2 FQGNSA. The CDR3 loop spans 15 amino acids. The J segment lost 4 bases and the V segment lost 5 bases, leaving 5 bases of the junction unmatched. CDR3 in DNA: TGTGCCAGCAGCCTACTAGCGGGAGGGGGGTACGAGCAGTACTTC. It is translated as CASSLLAGGGYEQYF.

Only one count was recorded for this clone. This chain uses TRBV7-2 with TRBJ1-3, with 9 bases aligning to TRBD1. This CDR3 region has 16 residues. The V gene's germline CDR1 is SGHTA and CDR2 FQGNSA. J lost 2 bases, V lost 5 bases, and 7 bases had no gene match. The CDR3 loop is CASSPRGDRAGNTIYF. CDR3 in DNA: TGTGCCAGCAGCCCCAGGGGGGACAGGGCTGGAAACACCATATATTTT.

This clone was seen once. The rearrangement joins TRBV19 to TRBJ2-2; unclear D gene. Germline CDR1 LNHDA, CDR2 SQIVND (reference sequence). The CDR3 is 13 amino acids. With 4 bases removed from V and 5 bases from J, the gap between germline ends came to 8 bases. The CDR3 nucleotides are TGTGCCAGTAGTAGTTTGGGGACCGGGGAGCTGTTTTTT. Amino acid sequence: CASSSLGTGELFF.

The rearrangement joins TRBV5-5 to TRBJ1-2; 7 bases align to TRBD1. V shed 4 bases and J 5 bases; nucleotides not matched to a gene: 8. The germline V gene has CDR1 SGHKS and CDR2 YYEKEE (reference sequence). This CDR3 comprises 14 residues. In DNA, the CDR3 is TGTGCCAGCAGCAAAACCTTACAGGGGTATGGCTACACCTTC. Its translation is CASSKTLQGYGYTF.

The V call is TRBV4-3, the J call TRBJ2-7; D is undetermined. Germline CDR1 is LGHNA and CDR2 is YSLEER. The CDR3 length is 15 residues. The V gene lost 0 bases and the J gene lost 0 bases, with 9 bases spanning the gap. CDR3 loop: CASSQDAASSYEQYF. The CDR3 DNA follows: TGCGCCAGCAGCCAAGATGCGGCTAGCTCCTACGAGCAGTACTTC.

The genes are TRBV30 and TRBJ1-2; D remains unclear. The germline V gene has CDR1 GTSNPN and CDR2 SVGIG (reference sequence). The V end was cut by 0 bases, the J end by 1 base, with 9 bases between. The CDR3 covers 14 residues. The CDR3 sequence is CAWSVHRVNYGYTF. Here the CDR3 DNA reads TGTGCCTGGAGTGTCCACAGAGTTAACTATGGCTACACCTTC.

The chain uses TRBV11-2 and TRBJ2-1, with D perhaps given as TRBD1 or TRBD2 (6 bases each). The CDR3 extends over 15 amino acids. The V gene lost 8 bases and the J gene lost 4 bases, with 18 bases spanning the gap. Germline CDR1 is SGHAT and CDR2 is FQNNGV. CDR3 residues: CASVEGGGGYNEQFF. The DNA of the CDR3 is TGTGCCAGCGTAGAGGGGGGAGGTGGGTACAATGAGCAGTTCTTC.

This sequence joins TRBV4-2 and TRBJ1-5, with D perhaps TRBD1 (5 bases). The CDR3 sequence is 15 residues long. Germline CDR1 reads LGHNA; CDR2 reads YNFKEQ. V gave up 3 bases and J gave up 7 bases, with 16 bases separating them. In DNA form, the CDR3 reads TGTGCCAGCAGCCAGTCCGGGGCACTAGGGCAGCCCCAGCATTTT. Its translation: CASSQSGALGQPQHF.

This chain connects TRBV2 to TRBJ2-2; 8 bases are a match to TRBD1. Germline V gene sequence: CDR1 SNHLY, CDR2 FYNNEI. V was pared by 6 bases and J by 3 bases, with 3 bases of the junction left unmatched. The CDR3 contains 14 residues. As DNA, the CDR3 is TGTGCCAGCAGGGGACAGGCGGACACCGGGGAGCTGTTTTTT. Its translation: CASRGQADTGELFF.

The V gene is TRBV5-1, the J gene TRBJ2-7, with D perhaps being TRBD1 or TRBD2 (5 bases each). The CDR3 has 14 amino acids. Trimming took 4 bases from V and 3 from J, leaving 14 bases between them. Germline CDR1 SGHRS, CDR2 YFSETQ. The CDR3 DNA reads TGCGCCAGCAGCAGGGACGGTAGCTTCTACGAGCAGTACTTC. Translation: CASSRDGSFYEQYF.

This rearrangement joins TRBV4-2 to TRBJ1-1, with D possibly being TRBD1 (6 bases). Trimming left V 0 bases short and J 0 bases short, with 14 bases between. From germline, CDR1 is LGHNA and CDR2 YNFKEQ. The CDR3 extends over 17 amino acids. CDR3 region: CASSQDLGGTMNTEAFF. Here the CDR3 DNA reads TGTGCCAGCAGCCAAGATTTAGGGGGAACTATGAACACTGAAGCTTTCTTT.

The rearrangement joins TRBV7-2 to TRBJ1-2, with a possible D match to TRBD1 (5 bases). The CDR3 loop spans 16 amino acids. V dropped 1 base and J dropped 5 bases, with 17 bases sitting between them. Germline CDR1 and CDR2: SGHTA and FQGNSA. The CDR3 loop is CASSLGVRGARYGYTF. The CDR3 nucleotides are TGTGCCAGCAGCTTAGGAGTTCGGGGCGCTAGGTATGGCTACACCTTC.